The 13 T cell receptor beta chains below were found in one sample sequenced in a study of blood T cell repertoires in COVID-19. The method was immunoSEQ multiplex PCR; TCRdb's version includes in-frame clones alone and lacks a portion of them. The data contain a few hundred thousand clones, 84% of them singletons. Sample: peripheral blood. These receptors all come from a man between 60 and 75 years old with acute or convalescent COVID-19.

V gene TRBV3-1 (or the pseudogene TRBV3-2) combines with J gene TRBJ2-7; D call uncertain. Deletions cut 0 bases from V and 2 bases from J, with 8 bases between. Germline V gene sequence: CDR1 LGHDT, CDR2 YNNKEL (reference sequence). The CDR3 extends over 14 amino acids. DNA of the CDR3: TGTGCCAGCAGCCAAGATATCTCCCCCTACGAGCAGTACTTC. This gives the protein CASSQDISPYEQYF.

This clone has a single count. The V and J genes are TRBV28 and TRBJ2-1, with a possible D match to TRBD1 (6 bases). CDR1 MDHEN and CDR2 SYDVKM come from the germline V gene. This CDR3 region has 16 residues. V lost 6 bases to trimming and J lost 6 bases, with 21 bases between them. CDR3 bases: TGTGCCAGCAGGCCGTCGGGACACACCTCTTTCAATGAGCAGTTCTTC. Its translation: CASRPSGHTSFNEQFF.

The J gene is TRBJ1-2, the V gene TRBV5-1, with a weak D call TRBD1 (6 bases). The CDR3 sequence is 13 residues long. Germline CDR1 SGHRS, CDR2 YFSETQ. V was shortened by 7 bases and J by 2 bases, with 12 bases between the two germline ends. The CDR3 region is CASDETGNYGYTF. The CDR3 DNA sequence: TGCGCCAGCGACGAGACAGGCAACTATGGCTACACCTTC.

The V call is TRBV7-2, the J call TRBJ1-1; possibly TRBD1 for D (5 bases). CDR1 and CDR2 from the germline V gene are SGHTA and FQGNSA. V was trimmed by 1 base and J by 11 bases, leaving 14 bases between them. The CDR3 totals 13 residues. CDR3 sequence reads: CASSLEEGLDAFF. CDR3 bases: TGTGCCAGCAGCTTAGAGGAGGGGCTCGACGCTTTCTTT.

The rearrangement joins TRBV27 to TRBJ1-1, with D maybe TRBD1 (5 bases). This CDR3 spans 15 amino acids. Germline V gene sequence: CDR1 MNHEY, CDR2 SMNVEV (reference sequence). Trimming took 7 bases from V and 1 from J, leaving 16 bases between them. The CDR3 nucleotides are TGTGCCAGCACCCGAAGCGGGGGGGGGAACACTGAAGCTTTCTTT. This sequence encodes CASTRSGGGNTEAFF.

This clone was found once. One end of the junction is discordant with germline, which a read error may explain. This chain connects TRBV7-7 to TRBJ2-7; TRBD2 might be the D (6 bases). Germline V gene data show CDR1 as SSHAT and CDR2 as FNYEAQ (reference sequence). This CDR3 has 14 amino acids. The CDR3 region has the DNA TGTGCTAGCAGCTTAGGTCGCGGGGACTACGAGCAGTACTTC. This gives the protein CASSLGRGDYEQYF.

CDR3 in amino acids: CASSPDGGLRTEAFF. The DNA of the CDR3 is TGCGCCAGCAGCCCGGACGGGGGTTTACGAACTGAAGCTTTCTTT. V gene TRBV5-1 combines with J gene TRBJ1-1; possibly TRBD1 for D (5 bases). CDR1 is SGHRS and CDR2 is YFSETQ in the germline V gene. The CDR3 covers 15 residues. Trimming stripped 4 bases from V and 5 bases from J, with 18 bases between.

V and J are TRBV5-1 and TRBJ2-2; weak D call: TRBD1 (8 bases). The V gene lost 4 bases and the J gene lost 1 base, with 14 bases spanning the gap. The CDR3 has 16 residues. In germline, CDR1 is SGHRS, CDR2 YFSETQ. The CDR3 loop is CASSITGGVNTGELFF. As DNA, the CDR3 is TGCGCCAGCAGCATTACAGGGGGGGTGAACACCGGGGAGCTGTTTTTT.

This clone was seen only once. The chain has TRBV19 and TRBJ1-3, with 7 bases fitting TRBD1. The J segment lost 2 bases and the V segment lost 6 bases, leaving 7 bases of the junction unmatched. The CDR3 runs 15 residues. Germline loops: CDR1 LNHDA, CDR2 SQIVND (reference sequence). The CDR3 nucleotides are TGTGCCAGTAGCCCCCTTCAGGGGGCTGGAAACACCATATATTTT. Its protein is CASSPLQGAGNTIYF.

The gene calls are TRBV5-1 and TRBJ2-1, with 10 bases fitting TRBD1. This CDR3 has 14 residues. Germline CDR1 reads SGHRS; CDR2 reads YFSETQ. V shed 0 bases and J 12 bases; nucleotides not matched to a gene: 6. The chain's CDR3 is CASSLGRQGAGQFF. CDR3 sequence (DNA): TGCGCCAGCAGCTTGGGTCGACAGGGGGCTGGGCAGTTCTTC.

The chain combines TRBV12-3 or TRBV12-4 with TRBJ1-1, with a weak D call TRBD1 (5 bases). Trimming shortened V by 1 base and J by 14 bases, and 11 bases separated the two germline ends. The CDR3 consists of 11 residues. CDR3 sequence reads: CASSLEGLRFF. Written as DNA, the CDR3 is TGTGCCAGCAGTTTAGAGGGGTTGAGGTTCTTT.

The chain uses TRBV15 and TRBJ2-2; 9 nucleotides line up with TRBD2. The CDR3 runs 18 residues. Per germline, CDR1 LNHNV and CDR2 YYDKDF (reference sequence). Germline trimming cut 8 bases from V and 5 bases from J; bases unmatched to any gene: 18. CDR3 loop: CATSPGTSILWGTGELFF. The CDR3 DNA sequence: TGTGCCACCTCTCCCGGGACTAGCATCTTATGGGGGACCGGGGAGCTGTTTTTT.

The chain employs TRBV27 and TRBJ2-5; the D gene is possibly TRBD1 (6 bases). Deletions cut 6 bases from V and 4 bases from J, with 12 bases between. The CDR3 consists of 13 residues. Germline V CDR1 and CDR2: MNHEY, SMNVEV (reference sequence). CDR3 DNA sequence: TGTGCCAGCAGCCCGGGACAAGGAGAGACCCAGTACTTC. Translation gives CASSPGQGETQYF.